Listed below are T cell receptor beta chains from one sample, sequenced in a study of cytomegalovirus exposure and HLA in healthy donors. The method was immunoSEQ multiplex PCR; TCRdb's version includes in-frame clones alone and lacks a portion of them. The sample lists more than 100,000 clones; 80% to 85% were seen once. Sequencing was done on a sample of PBMCs. All receptors derive from a man in his thirties or forties in good health and CMV-seronegative. The CDR3 runs from the conserved cysteine through the conserved F or W. The D gene is left open where the match is weak. Some rows have no size entry. The others give once, few or many, or a class for an expanded clone.

v_gene	j_gene	d_gene	len	abundance	CDR3aa	CDR3nt
TRBV19	TRBJ2-5	TRBD1	17	.	CASSISWFRDSRETQYF	TGTGCCAGTAGTATAAGTTGGTTTAGGGACAGTCGAGAGACCCAGTACTTC
TRBV20-1	TRBJ2-5	.	11	.	CSASGGETQYF	TGCAGTGCTAGTGGCGGAGAGACCCAGTACTTC
TRBV5-6	TRBJ1-4	.	12	.	CASSLLNEKLFF	TGTGCCAGCAGCTTATTAAATGAAAAACTGTTTTTT
TRBV6-5	TRBJ2-3	TRBD2	16	.	CASSYSTGGWVDTQYF	TGTGCCAGCAGTTACTCGACGGGGGGGTGGGTAGATACGCAGTATTTT
TRBV19	TRBJ2-5	TRBD1	15	.	CASSSYRGSGETQYF	TGTGCCAGTAGTTCCTACAGGGGGAGTGGAGAGACCCAGTACTTC
TRBV5-1	TRBJ1-1	.	14	.	CASSASRVSAEAFF	TGCGCCAGCAGCGCGAGTCGGGTCTCGGCTGAAGCTTTCTTT
TRBV7-2	TRBJ2-7	.	15	once	CASSGGGPPSYEQYF	TGTGCCAGCAGCGGGGGGGGGCCCCCCTCCTACGAGCAGTACTTC
TRBV19	TRBJ1-1	.	11	.	CASTTVTEAFF	TGTGCCAGTACGACAGTCACTGAAGCTTTCTTT
TRBV28	TRBJ2-4	.	14	few	CASRLGLAKNIQYF	TGTGCCAGCAGGCTGGGACTGGCCAAAAACATTCAGTACTTC
TRBV29-1	TRBJ1-4	TRBD1	15	.	CSVSRTGSRGEKLFF	TGCAGCGTCAGCCGGACAGGGTCTAGGGGTGAAAAACTGTTTTTT
TRBV5-6	TRBJ1-3	.	16	.	CASSLVEGIGGNTIYF	TGTGCCAGCAGCTTGGTCGAGGGTATTGGTGGAAACACCATATATTTT
TRBV10-3	TRBJ2-2	TRBD2	16	.	CAISETGTSDTGELFF	TGTGCCATCAGTGAGACCGGGACTAGTGACACCGGGGAGCTGTTTTTT
TRBV30	TRBJ1-5	.	15	.	CAWSVGGRGNQPQHF	TGTGCCTGGAGTGTAGGTGGCAGGGGCAATCAGCCCCAGCATTTT
TRBV13	TRBJ1-5	.	12	.	CASSFNNQPQHF	TGTGCCAGCAGCTTCAACAATCAGCCCCAGCATTTT
TRBV5-1	TRBJ2-7	.	15	few	CASSLAGGSSYEQYF	TGCGCCAGCAGCTTGGCTGGGGGCTCTTCCTACGAGCAGTACTTC
TRBV14	TRBJ1-2	.	14	.	CASSPELSNYGYTF	TGTGCCAGCAGCCCCGAACTATCCAACTATGGCTACACCTTC
TRBV19	TRBJ2-5	TRBD2	14	.	CASSSISGGETQYF	TGTGCCAGTAGTTCCATTAGCGGGGGAGAGACCCAGTACTTC
TRBV7-9	TRBJ1-2	.	13	.	CASSLGSGYGYTF	TGTGCCAGCAGCTTAGGGTCGGGCTATGGCTACACCTTC
TRBV6-1	TRBJ2-7	.	15	.	CASSVSSTEIYEQYF	TGTGCCAGCAGTGTCTCTTCGACAGAGATCTACGAGCAGTACTTC
TRBV27	TRBJ1-1	TRBD1	13	.	CASSQQGRTEAFF	TGTGCCAGCAGTCAACAGGGGCGCACTGAAGCTTTCTTT
TRBV5-1	TRBJ1-1	.	13	.	CASSSATGTEAFF	TGCGCCAGCAGCTCCGCGACGGGGACTGAAGCTTTCTTT
TRBV6-5	TRBJ2-7	.	12	.	CASRRGTYEQYF	TGTGCCAGCAGAAGGGGAACCTACGAGCAGTACTTC
TRBV6-5	TRBJ2-5	TRBD1	15	few	CASTTGQGWVETQYF	TGTGCCAGCACTACAGGACAGGGCTGGGTAGAGACCCAGTACTTC
TRBV9	TRBJ2-7	.	15	.	CASSATPSSAYEQYF	TGTGCCAGCAGCGCAACCCCCAGTTCCGCCTACGAGCAGTACTTC
TRBV7-2	TRBJ1-5	.	14	.	CASSLSRSNQPQHF	TGTGCCAGCAGCTTATCCCGTAGCAATCAGCCCCAGCATTTT
TRBV19	TRBJ1-2	.	12	.	CASQHSGYGYTF	TGTGCCAGTCAACACTCAGGCTATGGCTACACCTTC
TRBV5-5	TRBJ2-6	.	15	.	CASSLGRAGANGLTF	TGTGCCAGCAGCTTGGGTAGGGCTGGGGCCAACGGCCTGACTTTC
TRBV19	TRBJ1-5	TRBD1	16	.	CASSIRQGMGNQPQHF	TGTGCCAGTAGTATACGACAGGGGATGGGAAATCAGCCCCAGCATTTT
TRBV6-4	TRBJ2-3	TRBD1	14	.	CASSRTGGTDTQYF	TGTGCCAGCAGTAGGACAGGCGGAACAGATACGCAGTATTTT
TRBV7-9	TRBJ2-7	TRBD1	17	.	CASSLGAWDRRPYEQYF	TGTGCCAGCAGCTTAGGGGCTTGGGACAGGCGCCCCTACGAGCAGTACTTC
TRBV12-5	TRBJ2-2	.	12	.	CASGLSPGELFF	TGTGCTAGTGGCCTGTCTCCCGGGGAGCTGTTTTTT
TRBV9	TRBJ2-7	.	14	.	CASSSYGGADEQYF	TGTGCCAGCAGCTCATATGGGGGGGCAGACGAGCAGTACTTC
TRBV2	TRBJ1-2	TRBD1	14	.	CASSRPGQGYGYTF	TGTGCCAGCAGTAGACCGGGACAGGGATATGGCTACACCTTC
TRBV15	TRBJ1-6	TRBD1	16	.	CATSRGRTGGSSPLHF	TGTGCCACCAGCAGAGGGAGGACAGGGGGCAGTTCACCCCTCCACTTT
TRBV6-5	TRBJ2-7	.	14	.	CASSYFRGLNEQYF	TGTGCCAGCAGTTACTTCCGGGGTCTCAACGAGCAGTACTTC
TRBV18	TRBJ1-4	.	18	.	CASSPRGKGLYRDEKLFF	TGTGCCAGCTCACCACGGGGGAAGGGGCTGTACAGGGATGAAAAACTGTTTTTT
TRBV7-9	TRBJ2-4	.	13	.	CASSPGGGAGQYF	TGTGCCAGCAGCCCGGGTGGCGGGGCGGGTCAGTACTTC
TRBV7-8	TRBJ2-7	.	15	few	CASSLTDTNSYEQYF	TGTGCCAGCAGTTTAACGGACACGAACTCCTACGAGCAGTACTTC
TRBV18	TRBJ2-5	TRBD2	16	.	CASSPLMSSGGASQYF	TGTGCCAGCTCACCACTGATGTCTAGCGGGGGGGCGTCCCAGTACTTC
TRBV6-5	TRBJ1-1	.	14	.	CASSSPGAGTEAFF	TGTGCCAGCAGTTCCCCAGGGGCGGGCACTGAAGCTTTCTTT
TRBV5-4	TRBJ2-5	.	15	.	CASSLEATVQETQYF	TGTGCCAGCAGCTTGGAAGCGACAGTTCAAGAGACCCAGTACTTC
TRBV28	TRBJ2-7	TRBD1	14	.	CATLRDRVPYEQYF	TGTGCCACCCTCCGGGACAGGGTCCCCTACGAGCAGTACTTC
TRBV7-2	TRBJ1-1	.	18	.	CASSPLRGMGHQNTEAFF	TGTGCCAGCAGCCCATTGAGGGGAATGGGACATCAGAACACTGAAGCTTTCTTT
TRBV15	TRBJ2-1	TRBD1	13	.	CATGQGSGNEQFF	TGTGCCACCGGACAGGGGAGTGGGAATGAGCAGTTCTTC
TRBV9	TRBJ1-6	.	15	.	CASSVGSSYNSPLHF	TGTGCCAGCAGCGTAGGGAGCTCCTATAATTCACCCCTCCACTTT
TRBV27	TRBJ2-1	TRBD2	17	few	CASTPHTSGVSYNEQFF	TGTGCCAGCACTCCTCACACTAGCGGGGTCTCCTACAATGAGCAGTTCTTC
TRBV6-5	TRBJ2-3	.	15	.	CASSLGGNAHDTQYF	TGTGCCAGCAGTTTGGGCGGGAACGCACACGATACGCAGTATTTT
TRBV28	TRBJ1-3	.	14	.	CASSPRGGGDTIYF	TGTGCCAGCAGTCCGCGGGGGGGAGGAGACACCATATATTTT
TRBV6-6	TRBJ1-2	.	13	.	CASKSTVNYGYTF	TGTGCCAGCAAATCGACAGTTAACTATGGCTACACCTTC
TRBV30	TRBJ2-2	TRBD1	13	.	CAWNRGSTGELFF	TGTGCCTGGAACAGGGGGAGCACCGGGGAGCTGTTTTTT
TRBV13	TRBJ2-5	TRBD1	14	.	CASRLGTGEETQYF	TGTGCCAGCAGACTGGGGACAGGGGAAGAGACCCAGTACTTC
TRBV6-6	TRBJ2-7	.	13	few	CASSPNGDYEQYF	TGTGCCAGCAGCCCGAACGGAGATTACGAGCAGTACTTC
TRBV30	TRBJ1-1	.	12	.	CAWSHRDTEAFF	TGTGCCTGGAGTCACCGGGACACTGAAGCTTTCTTT
TRBV11-3	TRBJ2-1	TRBD1	16	few	CASSLGGDRAVYEQFF	TGTGCCAGCAGCTTAGGAGGCGACAGGGCCGTCTATGAGCAGTTCTTC
TRBV27	TRBJ2-7	.	14	.	CASSPTLSSYEQYF	TGTGCCAGCAGCCCAACTTTGAGCTCCTACGAGCAGTACTTC